These 8 T cell receptor beta chains share one sample of origin, sequenced in a study of response to subunit inactivated influenza vaccine. In TCRdb, the RT-PCR reads were re-called with MiXCR into one record per CDR3 protein. The top ten clones hold approximately 12% of a sample with around 500,000 distinct CDR3 sequences, about a tenth of them seen once. The source material was PBMCs from blood, sampled roughly 6 weeks after vaccination. The receptors shown here come from a man aged 45 to 65 who received an inactivated influenza vaccine.

The V and J genes are TRBV28 and TRBJ2-2, with D tentatively TRBD1 or TRBD2 (6 bases each). Germline-derived CDR1 and CDR2 are MDHEN and SYDVKM. The CDR3 covers 14 residues. Trimming stripped 7 bases from V and 5 bases from J, with 14 bases between. CDR3 DNA: TGTGCCAGCACTCCCGGGGGCAAGACCGGGGAGCTGTTTTTT. As protein: CASTPGGKTGELFF.

This chain links TRBV12-3 or TRBV12-4 with TRBJ2-4; 7 positions agree with TRBD1. V gave up 6 bases and J gave up 7 bases; unmatched junction bases: 12. This CDR3 is 15 amino acids long. Here the CDR3 reads CASSFEGVRGNIQYF. The CDR3 coding sequence is TGTGCCAGCAGCTTTGAAGGGGTCAGGGGGAACATTCAGTACTTC.

In this sample, this clonotype turned up many times. V is TRBV12-3 or TRBV12-4 and J is TRBJ2-3; D remains ambiguous. This CDR3 region has 15 residues. The V gene lost 5 bases and the J gene lost 1 base, with 13 bases spanning the gap. CDR3 in amino acids: CASSPHPSGTDTQYF. The CDR3, as DNA: TGTGCCAGCAGTCCCCACCCGTCTGGCACAGATACGCAGTATTTT.

The chain recombines TRBV20-1 with TRBJ1-5; TRBD1 agrees at 9 bases. CDR1 is DFQATT and CDR2 is SNEGSKA in the germline V gene (reference sequence). The CDR3 runs 15 residues. V dropped 0 bases and J dropped 4; count of bases not matched to a gene: 4. CDR3 amino acids: CSARDPGTGNQPQHF. The CDR3 bases are TGCAGTGCTAGAGATCCCGGGACAGGGAATCAGCCCCAGCATTTT.

This clonotype has at least ten counts. This chain links TRBV6-2 or TRBV6-3 with TRBJ2-1; TRBD2 agrees at 10 bases. The CDR3 covers 17 residues. Trimming removed 2 bases from V and 4 bases from J; junction bases left unmatched: 8. CDR1 and CDR2 (germline): MNHEY, SVGEGT. The CDR3, as DNA: TGTGCCAGCAGTTACCGAGCGGGGGGGCCTTTGTACAATGAGCAGTTCTTC. Translating gives CASSYRAGGPLYNEQFF.

The rearrangement joins TRBV11-2 to TRBJ2-6; TRBD2 aligns across 12 bases. V was pared by 5 bases and J by 0 bases, with 5 bases of the junction left unmatched. Germline CDR1 and CDR2: SGHAT and FQNNGV. This CDR3 has 18 residues. CDR3 region: CASSKPGLAGSGANVLTF. CDR3 nucleotide sequence: TGTGCCAGCAGCAAACCGGGACTAGCGGGCTCTGGGGCCAACGTCCTGACTTTC.

The V gene is TRBV4-1, the J gene TRBJ2-3, with D possibly matching TRBD2 (5 bases). Germline V gene lookup returns CDR1 MGHRA and CDR2 YSYEKL. The germline V and J ends were trimmed by 4 bases and 8 bases, with 10 bases remaining between them. The length of the CDR3 is 12 residues. The CDR3 nucleotides are TGCGCCAGCAGCCCCCTAGAGGGTACGCAGTATTTT. This encodes CASSPLEGTQYF.

This clonotype was recorded at least ten times. The V call is TRBV11-2, the J call TRBJ2-3; 10 nucleotides align to TRBD1. Unmatched junction bases numbered 17, after V lost 5 bases and J lost 3 bases. Per the germline V gene, CDR1 is SGHAT and CDR2 is FQNNGV. The CDR3 consists of 19 residues. This CDR3 is CASSPSFGQGVGRTDTQYF. CDR3 in DNA: TGTGCCAGCAGCCCATCCTTCGGACAGGGGGTCGGGAGGACAGATACGCAGTATTTT.